These T cell receptor beta chains were read from a single sample in a study of blood T cell repertoires in COVID-19. Measured with immunoSEQ multiplex PCR; TCRdb has only the in-frame clones, and not every one. The table has just under 150,000 clones, approximately 80% seen once; the top ten hold approximately 4.6%. What was sequenced was peripheral blood. The receptor source for this set is a human donor in a cohort sampled during active COVID-19. Both conserved end residues are part of each CDR3. Each record gives: J gene, D gene, clone size, V gene, CDR3 DNA, CDR3 protein. A D gene is named only where the DNA matches it firmly. Clone size appears in some rows only: once, few, many, or a class for an expanded clone.

j_call: TRBJ2-3
d_call: TRBD1
clone_size: once
v_call: TRBV7-6
cdr3_nt: TGTGCCAGCAGCTTAGGACCCCCGGGGACAGTCGGCACAGATACGCAGTATTTT
cdr3_aa: CASSLGPPGTVGTDTQYF

j_call: TRBJ2-2
d_call: NA
clone_size: NA
v_call: TRBV2
cdr3_nt: TGTGCCAGCAGTCCCAGGCGCGACACCGGGGAGCTGTTTTTT
cdr3_aa: CASSPRRDTGELFF

j_call: TRBJ1-6
d_call: NA
clone_size: NA
v_call: TRBV15
cdr3_nt: TGTGCCACCAGGGGGCCGAATTCACCCCTCCACTTT
cdr3_aa: CATRGPNSPLHF

j_call: TRBJ1-1
d_call: NA
clone_size: NA
v_call: TRBV29-1
cdr3_nt: TGCAGCGTTGAATCCCTACTGATGAACACTGAAGCTTTCTTT
cdr3_aa: CSVESLLMNTEAFF

j_call: TRBJ2-7
d_call: TRBD1
clone_size: NA
v_call: TRBV5-4
cdr3_nt: TGTGCCAGCAGCTTCGAAGCAGGGGGCTCCTACGAGCAGTACTTC
cdr3_aa: CASSFEAGGSYEQYF

j_call: TRBJ1-4
d_call: NA
clone_size: once
v_call: TRBV12-5
cdr3_nt: TGTGCTAGTGGTTTGCACTCGAGGATTAATGAAAAACTGTTTTTT
cdr3_aa: CASGLHSRINEKLFF

j_call: TRBJ1-6
d_call: TRBD1
clone_size: many
v_call: TRBV5-1
cdr3_nt: TGCGCCAGCAGTGGACAGGGGCCTTTTAATTCACCCCTCCACTTT
cdr3_aa: CASSGQGPFNSPLHF

j_call: TRBJ2-7
d_call: NA
clone_size: NA
v_call: TRBV3-1/TRBV3-2
cdr3_nt: TGTGCCAGCAGCCCCCGGGCGGGAACCTACGAGCAGTACTTC
cdr3_aa: CASSPRAGTYEQYF

j_call: TRBJ2-3
d_call: NA
clone_size: NA
v_call: TRBV18
cdr3_nt: TGTGCCAGCTCGCAACAGGCCCTTCGCACAGATACGCAGTATTTT
cdr3_aa: CASSQQALRTDTQYF

j_call: TRBJ1-5
d_call: TRBD1
clone_size: NA
v_call: TRBV6-4
cdr3_nt: TGTGCCAGCATTCTAGGACAGGGTCGAAATCAGCCCCAGCATTTT
cdr3_aa: CASILGQGRNQPQHF

j_call: TRBJ2-7
d_call: TRBD1
clone_size: NA
v_call: TRBV28
cdr3_nt: TGTGCCAGCAGTCGGACAGGGTGGTACGAGCAGTACTTC
cdr3_aa: CASSRTGWYEQYF

j_call: TRBJ2-3
d_call: TRBD1
clone_size: NA
v_call: TRBV19
cdr3_nt: TGTGCCAGTAGTGTCGGGACAGGGGGCACAGATACGCAGTATTTT
cdr3_aa: CASSVGTGGTDTQYF

j_call: TRBJ1-6
d_call: NA
clone_size: once
v_call: TRBV7-8
cdr3_nt: TGTGCCAGCAGCTTTGGGGGGTCACCCCTCCACTTT
cdr3_aa: CASSFGGSPLHF

j_call: TRBJ2-5
d_call: TRBD1
clone_size: once
v_call: TRBV6-5
cdr3_nt: TGTGCCAGCAGTTACTCACGAGGGACAGGCGGAGAGACCCAGTACTTC
cdr3_aa: CASSYSRGTGGETQYF